A single sample is the source of the 31 T cell receptor beta chains below, sequenced in a study of shared clonotypes between healthy human individuals. The assay was immunoSEQ multiplex PCR, and TCRdb's table has in-frame clones only and misses some. The sample has 1,100,000 or so clones, 78% seen once. Sequenced input: memory CD4+ T cells from PBMCs. Subset here: CD45RA-negative fraction. The source of these receptors is a man aged 18 to 30 in good health. Some clones in this sample may be carry-over from other donors' samples.

This sequence joins TRBV7-3 and TRBJ2-1, with 13 nucleotides matching TRBD2. V was clipped by 5 bases and J by 4 bases; unmatched bases: 5. The CDR3 length is 16 residues. Per the germline V gene, CDR1 is SGHTA and CDR2 is FQGTGA. CDR3 loop: CASSPGTSGIYNEQFF. The CDR3 DNA reads as TGTGCCAGCAGCCCAGGGACTAGCGGGATTTACAATGAGCAGTTCTTC.

V and J are TRBV30 and TRBJ1-2, with D hard to call. Trimming removed 0 bases from V and 7 bases from J, with 6 bases in between. Germline assignment: CDR1 GTSNPN and CDR2 SVGIG (reference sequence). This CDR3 region has 11 residues. CDR3 sequence: CAWSVIGGYTF. The CDR3 nucleotides read TGTGCCTGGAGTGTAATTGGTGGCTACACCTTC.

The chain is built from TRBV7-9 and TRBJ1-1; 11 bases map to TRBD1. Germline trimming cut 5 bases from V and 3 bases from J; bases unmatched to any gene: 8. CDR1 is SEHNR and CDR2 is FQNEAQ in the germline V gene (reference sequence). The CDR3 contains 16 residues. The CDR3 region is CASSPGQGALDTEAFF. CDR3 sequence (DNA): TGTGCCAGCAGCCCCGGACAGGGGGCCTTGGACACTGAAGCTTTCTTT. The variable domain in full, completed from reference TRBV7-9 and TRBJ1-1, reads DTGVSQNPRHKITKRGQNVTFRCDPISEHNRLYWYRQTLGQGPEFLTYFQNEAQLEKSRLLSDRFSAERPKGSFSTLEIQRTEQGDSAMYLCASSPGQGALDTEAFFGQGTRLTVV.

The chain uses TRBV9 and TRBJ2-3, with D unresolved. Germline V gives CDR1 SGDLS, CDR2 YYNGEE. V was cut by 0 bases and J by 6 bases, with 11 bases left in between. The CDR3 extends over 14 amino acids. As DNA, the CDR3 is TGTGCCAGCAGCGTAGGGCGAACGGTGGATACGCAGTATTTT. Translating gives CASSVGRTVDTQYF.

The chain is built from TRBV5-4 and TRBJ2-7; D not resolved. This CDR3 is built from 14 residues. V lost 0 bases and J lost 2, with 9 bases in between. Germline V CDR1 and CDR2: SGHNT, YYREEE (reference sequence). CDR3 coding DNA: TGTGCCAGCAGCTTGGGACCTCTTACCTACGAGCAGTACTTC. This gives the protein CASSLGPLTYEQYF.

For this clone: Distinct nucleotide sequences in the sample also encode this CDR3. CDR3 residues: CASSLVQGYGYTF. As DNA, the CDR3 is TGTGCCAGCAGTTTGGTACAGGGCTATGGCTACACCTTC. This sequence joins TRBV28 and TRBJ1-2, with a weak D call TRBD1 (6 bases). This CDR3 contains 13 residues. The V end was cut by 3 bases, the J end by 4 bases, with 9 bases between. Germline values: CDR1 MDHEN, CDR2 SYDVKM.

The chain joins TRBV10-3 to TRBJ1-3; D gene ambiguous. Germline CDR1 ENHRY, CDR2 SYGVKD. V lost 0 bases, J lost 4 bases, and 10 bases lay in between. CDR3 size: 15 residues. The CDR3 is CAISESGVGGNTIYF. The CDR3 nucleotides read TGTGCCATCAGTGAGTCAGGAGTGGGCGGAAACACCATATATTTT.

A remark on this clone: In this CDR3 the conserved last residue, phenylalanine or tryptophan, is missing, so a read error is likely. It is unclear where the CDR3 begins or ends on the DNA, so no DNA is shown, and the CDR3 is as TCRdb lists it. V is TRBV6-5 and J is TRBJ2-7. The CDR3 has 10 amino acids, counting both end residues. Germline V lookup: CDR1 MNHEY, CDR2 SVGAGI. The CDR3 sequence: CAGPAGGGFL.

The table lists this clone with a few counts. This chain joins TRBV27 and TRBJ2-7; the match to TRBD2 covers 7 bases. This CDR3 comprises 13 residues. Per germline, CDR1 MNHEY and CDR2 SMNVEV (reference sequence). The V gene end was trimmed by 3 bases and the J gene end by 8 bases; junction bases not matched to a gene: 7. The CDR3, as DNA: TGTGCCAGCAGTTTTGAGCGGGATCGCCAGCAGTACTTC. It specifies CASSFERDRQQYF.

For this clone: A read error may account for a junction end that differs from germline. The chain links TRBV2 to TRBJ2-1; D possibly matches TRBD1 or TRBD2 (6 bases each). The CDR3 totals 13 residues. Germline assignment: CDR1 SNHLY and CDR2 FYNNEI. The CDR3 DNA reads as TGTGCCAGCAGAGTACTGAGACAGGATCGGGGGCTCTTC. It is translated as CASRVLRQDRGLF. Drawing the rest from reference TRBV2 and TRBJ2-1, the complete variable domain is EPEVTQTPSHQVTQMGQEVILRCVPISNHLYFYWYRQILGQKVEFLVSFYNNEISEKSEIFDDQFSVERPDGSNFTLKIRSTKLEDSAMYFCASRVLRQDRGLFGPGTRLTVL.

This clone was seen a few times. This chain uses TRBV21-1 with TRBJ1-1. TRBV21-1 is a pseudogene. The CDR3 spans 15 residues. In nucleotides, the CDR3 is TGTGCCAGCAGCATCGTGACCCGGGGCGAGGGTGAAGCTTTCTTT. Amino acids: CASSIVTRGEGEAFF.

The rearrangement uses TRBV4-2 and TRBJ2-1, with TRBD1 matching over 10 bases. The V gene end was trimmed by 4 bases and the J gene end by 7 bases; junction bases not matched to a gene: 19. This CDR3 is 19 amino acids long. From germline, CDR1 is LGHNA and CDR2 YNFKEQ. CDR3: CASSRVIASGTGDRNEQFF. The CDR3 bases are TGTGCCAGCAGCCGAGTAATCGCCTCCGGGACAGGGGATAGGAATGAGCAGTTCTTC.

The chain joins TRBV27 to TRBJ2-1; 16 bases agree with TRBD2. The CDR3 is made up of 21 amino acids. Germline CDR1 MNHEY, CDR2 SMNVEV (reference sequence). V lost 3 bases to trimming and J lost 3 bases; unmatched junction nucleotides: 14. The DNA for the CDR3 is TGTGCCAGCAGTTTCAAGTCAACGGGACTAGCGGGAGGGCTGGTCTACAATGAGCAGTTCTTC. Amino acids: CASSFKSTGLAGGLVYNEQFF.

This chain joins TRBV15 and TRBJ2-2; 8 bases fit TRBD2. CDR1 is LNHNV and CDR2 is YYDKDF in the germline V gene (reference sequence). This CDR3 region has 16 residues. The junction had 8 bases not matched to a gene; V was cut back by 4 bases and J by 4 bases. CDR3 in DNA: TGTGCCACCAGCACGCCGAGAGCGGGGGCCACCGGGGAGCTGTTTTTT. Amino acid sequence: CATSTPRAGATGELFF.

This rearrangement joins TRBV4-1 to TRBJ1-6; 8 bases fit TRBD1. The CDR3 has 15 amino acids. With 1 base clipped from V and 12 bases from J, the junction kept 8 bases outside the gene matches. Germline CDR1 and CDR2: MGHRA and YSYEKL. CDR3 bases: TGCGCCAGCAGCCAAGTGGACAGGGACCGAGAACCCCTCCACTTT. Protein product: CASSQVDRDREPLHF.

The chain uses TRBV4-3 and TRBJ2-3; 8 bases are a match to TRBD2. Germline assignment: CDR1 LGHNA and CDR2 YSLEER. The CDR3 runs to 16 residues. Trimming cost V 6 bases and J 0 bases; bases outside gene matches: 8. The CDR3 loop is CASRRRLAPSTDTQYF. The DNA of the CDR3 is TGCGCCAGCAGACGACGACTAGCGCCTAGCACAGATACGCAGTATTTT.

Only a few counts were recorded for this clone. The rearrangement joins TRBV6-5 to TRBJ2-3; no clear D. Trimming took 2 bases from V and 6 from J, leaving 12 bases between them. Germline CDR1 and CDR2: MNHEY and SVGAGI. There are 14 residues in the CDR3. This CDR3 reads CASSYRPNSDTQYF. The CDR3 DNA sequence: TGTGCCAGCAGTTACAGGCCGAATTCGGATACGCAGTATTTT.

The gene calls are TRBV18 and TRBJ2-4; D might be TRBD1 or TRBD2, each matching 5 bases. The CDR3 sequence is 13 residues long. Germline CDR1 is KGHSH and CDR2 is LQKENI. Trimming removed 8 bases from V and 9 bases from J, with 17 bases in between. The CDR3 nucleotides read TGTGCCAGCGGGGCCGGGAAGGAAGGCATTCAGTACTTC. This encodes CASGAGKEGIQYF.

The rearrangement uses TRBV19 and TRBJ1-2; perhaps TRBD1 as D (5 bases). This CDR3 is built from 15 residues. V lost 5 bases, J lost 4 bases, and 17 bases lay in between. Germline V CDR1 and CDR2: LNHDA, SQIVND (reference sequence). The CDR3 DNA sequence: TGTGCCAGTAGTGGCCGCCGTGGGGCTTCCTATGGCTACACCTTC. Translated: CASSGRRGASYGYTF.

The CDR3 loop reads CASGGGNRVPGNTIYF. The CDR3 DNA is TGTGCCTCGGGAGGGGGAAACAGGGTCCCCGGAAACACCATATATTTT. V gene TRBV19 combines with J gene TRBJ1-3; D might be TRBD1 (6 bases). The CDR3 loop spans 16 amino acids. V was trimmed by 11 bases and J by 4 bases, leaving 24 bases between them. CDR1 and CDR2 (germline): LNHDA, SQIVND (reference sequence).

The chain recombines TRBV27 with TRBJ2-2; D may be TRBD2 (7 bases). V lost 8 bases to trimming and J lost 6 bases, with 16 bases between them. CDR1 MNHEY and CDR2 SMNVEV come from the germline V gene (reference sequence). The CDR3 loop spans 14 amino acids. CDR3 sequence: CASRPTGRAGELFF. CDR3 DNA sequence: TGTGCCAGCCGACCTACAGGGAGGGCCGGGGAGCTGTTTTTT.

The chain has TRBV28 and TRBJ2-7; D might be TRBD2 (6 bases). V was pared by 4 bases and J by 4 bases, with 14 bases between. Germline lookup yields CDR1 MDHEN and CDR2 SYDVKM. The length of the CDR3 is 14 residues. The CDR3 spells CASSSPGTLYEQYF. DNA of the CDR3: TGTGCCAGCAGTTCCCCAGGGACTCTATACGAGCAGTACTTC. Together with reference TRBV28 and TRBJ2-7, the CDR3 gives the full variable domain: DVKVTQSSRYLVKRTGEKVFLECVQDMDHENMFWYRQDPGLGLRLIYFSYDVKMKEKGDIPEGYSVSREKKERFSLILESASTNQTSMYLCASSSPGTLYEQYFGPGTRLTVT.

This chain links TRBV7-6 with TRBJ1-4; no reliable D call. This CDR3 comprises 18 residues. Trimming took off 5 bases at V and 2 bases at J, with 21 bases between the two ends. The germline CDR1 and CDR2 sequences are SGHVS and FNYEAQ. The chain's CDR3 is CASSHVSIGRTTNEKLFF. The CDR3, as DNA: TGTGCCAGCAGCCATGTTTCCATTGGGAGGACGACTAATGAAAAACTGTTTTTT.

The chain employs TRBV30 and TRBJ2-5; 11 bases are shared with TRBD2. With V trimmed by 4 bases and J by 5 bases, 9 bases remained unmatched. Germline V gene lookup returns CDR1 GTSNPN and CDR2 SVGIG (reference sequence). This CDR3 is 15 amino acids long. CDR3 protein: CAWTLLAGVFETQYF. CDR3 sequence (DNA): TGTGCCTGGACCTTACTAGCGGGAGTATTTGAGACCCAGTACTTC.

The chain links TRBV18 to TRBJ1-5; D perhaps matches TRBD1 (5 bases). This CDR3 is 15 amino acids long. CDR1 is KGHSH and CDR2 is LQKENI in the germline V gene. The V end lost 3 bases, the J end lost 4 bases, and 13 bases lay between the germline ends. The CDR3 DNA sequence: TGTGCCAGCTCACCTACCGGGACCAGTAATCAGCCCCAGCATTTT. Amino acid sequence: CASSPTGTSNQPQHF.

V is TRBV4-1 and J is TRBJ1-3, with TRBD1 matching 9 bases. The CDR3 contains 18 residues. Germline V gene lookup returns CDR1 MGHRA and CDR2 YSYEKL. Losses at the gene ends were 0 bases for V and 8 bases for J; bases not matched to a gene: 14. CDR3 nucleotides: TGCGCCAGCAGCCAAGATAGGTTTACAGGGGGCGCGAGGGACACCATATATTTT. This codes for CASSQDRFTGGARDTIYF.

In its sample, this clone was seen a few times. The chain recombines TRBV9 with TRBJ1-2, with 8 bases matching TRBD1. This CDR3 region has 17 residues. CDR1 SGDLS and CDR2 YYNGEE come from the germline V gene. V lost 3 bases to trimming and J lost 0 bases; unmatched junction nucleotides: 10. This CDR3 is CASSEYRGTQSNYGYTF. In DNA, the CDR3 is TGTGCCAGCAGCGAGTACAGGGGGACTCAGTCTAACTATGGCTACACCTTC. The full variable domain, completed using reference TRBV9 and TRBJ1-2, is DSGVTQTPKHLITATGQRVTLRCSPRSGDLSVYWYQQSLDQGLQFLIQYYNGEERAKGNILERFSAQQFPDLHSELNLSSLELGDSALYFCASSEYRGTQSNYGYTFGSGTRLTVV.

The chain joins TRBV5-4 to TRBJ2-3, with D tentatively TRBD1 (6 bases). The CDR3 is made up of 12 amino acids. In germline, CDR1 is SGHNT, CDR2 YYREEE (reference sequence). The germline V and J ends were trimmed by 5 bases and 4 bases, with 8 bases remaining between them. The CDR3 loop is CASSTGPDTQYF. Written as DNA, the CDR3 is TGTGCCAGCAGTACAGGGCCAGATACGCAGTATTTT. Full variable domain (remainder filled in from reference TRBV5-4 and TRBJ2-3): ETGVTQSPTHLIKTRGQQVTLRCSSQSGHNTVSWYQQALGQGPQFIFQYYREEENGRGNFPPRFSGLQFPNYSSELNVNALELDDSALYLCASSTGPDTQYFGPGTRLTVL.

The DNA of the CDR3 is TGTGCCAGCAGCTTAGCGGTTCGGGGCTATGGCTACACCTTC. It specifies CASSLAVRGYGYTF. The rearrangement links TRBV7-2 to TRBJ1-2; D is undetermined. The CDR3 runs 14 residues. Germline V gene lookup returns CDR1 SGHTA and CDR2 FQGNSA. Between the trimmed V and J ends, which lost 0 bases and 4 bases, there was a span of 9 bases.

The V gene is TRBV27, the J gene TRBJ1-1, with a tentative D call TRBD1 (5 bases). The CDR3 loop spans 14 amino acids. Germline CDR1 MNHEY, CDR2 SMNVEV (reference sequence). V dropped 4 bases and J dropped 8 bases, with 17 bases sitting between them. The CDR3 DNA reads as TGTGCCAGCAGTTCCATCCGACAGCCGACCGAAGCTTTCTTT. Amino acid sequence: CASSSIRQPTEAFF.

The chain uses TRBV28 and TRBJ1-5; D is uncertain. The CDR3 loop spans 16 amino acids. V lost 3 bases and J lost 6, with 18 bases in between. The germline gives CDR1 MDHEN, CDR2 SYDVKM. CDR3 sequence reads: CASSFPPAGSRQPQHF. DNA for the CDR3: TGTGCCAGCAGTTTCCCTCCCGCTGGGAGCCGTCAGCCCCAGCATTTT.